This passage covers 23 T cell receptor beta chains from one sample sequenced in a study of blood T cell repertoires in COVID-19. Generated by immunoSEQ multiplex PCR, the TCRdb table keeps only in-frame clones and is missing some. The sample carries some 65,000 clones, approximately 79% recorded once. Sequencing used peripheral blood. These receptors all come from a woman aged 70-85 years with acute or convalescent COVID-19.

This clone was observed a few times. The chain combines TRBV5-6 with TRBJ2-5; 12 nucleotides match TRBD2. There are 16 residues in the CDR3. V gave up 2 bases and J gave up 9 bases; unmatched junction bases: 11. Per germline, CDR1 SGHDT and CDR2 YYEEEE. The CDR3 is CASSFSSGGASVAQYF. CDR3 sequence (DNA): TGTGCCAGCAGCTTCTCTAGCGGGGGGGCCTCTGTGGCCCAGTACTTC.

The genes are TRBV6-5 and TRBJ1-2, with 8 bases fitting TRBD1. Per germline, CDR1 MNHEY and CDR2 SVGAGI. The CDR3 covers 14 residues. Losses at the gene ends were 2 bases for V and 5 bases for J; bases not matched to a gene: 4. The CDR3 DNA sequence: TGTGCCAGCAGTTACCAGGGGGCAGGATATGGCTACACCTTC. Translated, it gives CASSYQGAGYGYTF.

The chain is built from TRBV4-2 and TRBJ1-5; no clear D. The CDR3 is 13 residues long. The V end was cut by 4 bases, the J end by 6 bases, with 10 bases between. Germline CDR1 and CDR2: LGHNA and YNFKEQ. The CDR3 nucleotides read TGTGCCAGCAGCCGCGGAGGGAGTCAGCCCCAGCATTTT. Amino acid sequence: CASSRGGSQPQHF.

The V gene is TRBV4-1, the J gene TRBJ2-7; the match to TRBD1 covers 9 bases. Germline V lookup: CDR1 MGHRA, CDR2 YSYEKL. The CDR3 consists of 16 residues. Trimming removed 3 bases from V and 2 bases from J; junction bases left unmatched: 8. DNA of the CDR3: TGCGCCAGCAGCCAGTACCTCGGGACAGGGCCCTACGAGCAGTACTTC. It codes for CASSQYLGTGPYEQYF.

This sequence joins TRBV5-4 and TRBJ2-7; 7 bases align to TRBD1. The trim removed 4 bases at V and 6 bases at J, leaving 4 bases unmatched. Germline CDR1 is SGHNT and CDR2 is YYREEE (reference sequence). The CDR3 runs to 12 residues. This chain's CDR3 is CASSIPGGEQYF. As DNA, the CDR3 is TGTGCCAGCAGCATACCAGGGGGCGAGCAGTACTTC.

In this sample, this clone turned up a few times. The chain uses TRBV13 and TRBJ1-2; TRBD1 is a possible D gene (5 bases). The germline V and J ends were trimmed by 1 base and 8 bases, with 11 bases remaining between them. The CDR3 is 13 residues long. Germline V gene data show CDR1 as PRHDT and CDR2 as FYEKMQ (reference sequence). The CDR3 DNA reads as TGTGCCAGCAGCTTAGTTGCAGGGTCGGGCTACACCTTC. Its protein product is CASSLVAGSGYTF.

In its sample, this clone was seen once. The V gene is TRBV19, the J gene TRBJ2-2, with a possible D match to TRBD2 (6 bases). Per the germline V gene, CDR1 is LNHDA and CDR2 is SQIVND (reference sequence). The CDR3 is made up of 14 amino acids. Trimming shortened V by 7 bases and J by 3 bases, and 12 bases separated the two germline ends. CDR3 bases: TGTGCCAGTACGGGCGGGGCCTACACCGGGGAGCTGTTTTTT. This codes for CASTGGAYTGELFF.

The chain has TRBV3-1 (or the pseudogene TRBV3-2) and TRBJ2-1; 9 nucleotides line up with TRBD2. V dropped 2 bases and J dropped 2; count of bases not matched to a gene: 1. CDR3 size: 15 residues. The germline gives CDR1 LGHDT, CDR2 YNNKEL (reference sequence). This chain's CDR3 is CASSQIAGAYNEQFF. DNA for the CDR3: TGTGCCAGCAGCCAAATAGCGGGGGCCTACAATGAGCAGTTCTTC.

This chain joins TRBV3-1 (or the pseudogene TRBV3-2) and TRBJ1-1; D ambiguous. This CDR3 contains 14 residues. The V end lost 2 bases, the J end lost 3 bases, and 10 bases lay between the germline ends. Germline CDR1 and CDR2: LGHDT and YNNKEL (reference sequence). The chain's CDR3 is CASSQSGPYTEAFF. The CDR3, as DNA: TGTGCCAGCAGCCAAAGCGGGCCCTACACTGAAGCTTTCTTT.

The rearrangement uses TRBV24-1 and TRBJ2-3; a possible D gene is TRBD2 (6 bases). Germline CDR1 KGHDR, CDR2 SFDVKD. CDR3 size: 12 residues. The germline V and J ends were trimmed by 9 bases and 4 bases, with 10 bases remaining between them. This CDR3 is CATRGVPDTQYF. The CDR3 nucleotides read TGTGCCACCCGCGGGGTTCCAGATACGCAGTATTTT.

The chain employs TRBV15 and TRBJ2-3; tentative D call: TRBD2 (5 bases). CDR3 length: 11 residues. The germline V gene encodes CDR1 LNHNV and CDR2 YYDKDF (reference sequence). Trimming removed 7 bases from V and 4 bases from J, with 6 bases in between. The CDR3, as DNA: TGTGCCACCACTAGCCCAGATACGCAGTATTTT. As protein: CATTSPDTQYF.

This chain uses TRBV5-4 with TRBJ2-2, with a weak D call TRBD1 (6 bases). V was pared by 6 bases and J by 7 bases, with 19 bases between. Germline CDR1 SGHNT, CDR2 YYREEE (reference sequence). This CDR3 is built from 15 residues. CDR3 nucleotides: TGTGCCAGCAATTTTAAGGGGGATGAGGGCGGGGAGCTGTTTTTT. Amino acid sequence: CASNFKGDEGGELFF. The complete variable domain, with remaining parts taken from reference TRBV5-4 and TRBJ2-2, reads ETGVTQSPTHLIKTRGQQVTLRCSSQSGHNTVSWYQQALGQGPQFIFQYYREEENGRGNFPPRFSGLQFPNYSSELNVNALELDDSALYLCASNFKGDEGGELFFGEGSRLTVL.

This chain links TRBV20-1 with TRBJ2-3, with D hard to call. Between the trimmed V and J ends, which lost 3 bases and 3 bases, there was a span of 13 bases. The germline CDR1 and CDR2 sequences are DFQATT and SNEGSKA (reference sequence). This CDR3 comprises 14 residues. The CDR3 sequence is CSASSQSRTDTQYF. Here the CDR3 DNA reads TGCAGTGCTAGTAGTCAAAGTCGGACAGATACGCAGTATTTT.

Only one count was recorded for this clone. The same CDR3 is also encoded by other DNA sequences in this sample. This rearrangement joins TRBV5-4 to TRBJ2-5, with 8 bases fitting TRBD2. This CDR3 is 14 amino acids long. Germline CDR1 is SGHNT and CDR2 is YYREEE (reference sequence). With 3 bases clipped from V and 1 base from J, the junction kept 2 bases outside the gene matches. The CDR3 here is CASSSGGSQETQYF. CDR3 DNA sequence: TGTGCCAGCAGCTCGGGGGGGTCCCAAGAGACCCAGTACTTC.

V and J are TRBV20-1 and TRBJ2-3, with 7 bases identical to TRBD1. This CDR3 spans 16 amino acids. Germline assignment: CDR1 DFQATT and CDR2 SNEGSKA (reference sequence). V lost 6 bases to trimming and J lost 3 bases; unmatched junction nucleotides: 15. In DNA, the CDR3 is TGCAGTGCCAGTGTTCGGTCAGGGGGTAGGACAGATACGCAGTATTTT. Protein: CSASVRSGGRTDTQYF.

The chain combines TRBV15 with TRBJ1-3, with 7 bases fitting TRBD1. V trimming: 4 bases; J trimming: 7 bases; junction bases outside the gene matches: 10. The CDR3 runs to 15 residues. The germline V gene encodes CDR1 LNHNV and CDR2 YYDKDF (reference sequence). This chain's CDR3 is CATSKTGTVANTIYF. The DNA for the CDR3 is TGTGCCACCAGCAAAACCGGGACAGTGGCCAACACCATATATTTT.

This chain joins TRBV4-3 and TRBJ2-1; D is possibly TRBD2 (6 bases). Per germline, CDR1 LGHNA and CDR2 YSLEER. Trimming cost V 1 base and J 9 bases, with 13 bases left between them. The CDR3 has 14 amino acids. The CDR3 DNA sequence: TGCGCCAGCAGCCAAGGACTAGGTGATCGTGAGCAGTTCTTC. Protein: CASSQGLGDREQFF.

The rearrangement links TRBV28 to TRBJ1-1; D is unresolved. Looked up from germline, CDR1 is MDHEN and CDR2 is SYDVKM. The CDR3 has 16 amino acids. With 3 bases removed from V and 2 bases from J, the gap between germline ends came to 16 bases. The CDR3: CASSLPPPGINTEAFF. CDR3 bases: TGTGCCAGCAGTTTGCCCCCTCCGGGAATTAACACTGAAGCTTTCTTT.

This clone has a handful of counts. V usage is TRBV27 and J usage is TRBJ1-3, with D possibly TRBD1 on 6 matching bases. In germline, CDR1 is MNHEY, CDR2 SMNVEV (reference sequence). The CDR3 covers 16 residues. V was pared by 6 bases and J by 3 bases, with 18 bases between. The CDR3 nucleotides are TGTGCCAGCAGCACTTCACAGGGAGGGGGTGGAAACACCATATATTTT. Residues: CASSTSQGGGGNTIYF.

The genes are TRBV6-5 and TRBJ2-5; the match to TRBD1 covers 8 bases. After removal of 2 bases from V and 4 bases from J, the junction contained 9 bases not matched to a gene. This CDR3 comprises 16 residues. The germline CDR1 and CDR2 sequences are MNHEY and SVGAGI. The CDR3 DNA is TGTGCCAGCAGTTACCGCCGACAGGGGATGGGAGAGACCCAGTACTTC. Its protein is CASSYRRQGMGETQYF.

This clone has more than one count but fewer than ten. This chain connects TRBV27 to TRBJ1-2, with D unresolved. The CDR3 has 13 residues. Germline V gives CDR1 MNHEY, CDR2 SMNVEV (reference sequence). The V and J ends lost 5 bases and 6 bases respectively, with 13 bases between them. CDR3 region: CASSTGRVDGYTF. DNA of the CDR3: TGTGCCAGCAGTACGGGGAGGGTGGATGGCTACACCTTC.

J is TRBJ2-3 and V is TRBV3-1 (or the pseudogene TRBV3-2), with a possible D match to TRBD2 (7 bases). V lost 1 base and J 8 bases, leaving 19 bases between the germline ends. This CDR3 contains 16 residues. Germline assignment: CDR1 LGHDT and CDR2 YNNKEL (reference sequence). CDR3: CASSQAGGGELGTQYF. For the CDR3, the DNA is TGTGCCAGCAGCCAAGCGGGGGGCGGGGAATTAGGTACGCAGTATTTT.

The V and J genes are TRBV19 and TRBJ1-1, with 8 bases fitting TRBD1. V was clipped by 7 bases and J by 0 bases; unmatched bases: 13. The V gene's germline CDR1 is LNHDA and CDR2 SQIVND (reference sequence). The CDR3 consists of 17 residues. The CDR3 spells CASTTLPGGHMNTEAFF. CDR3 DNA: TGTGCCAGTACCACACTCCCAGGGGGCCACATGAACACTGAAGCTTTCTTT.